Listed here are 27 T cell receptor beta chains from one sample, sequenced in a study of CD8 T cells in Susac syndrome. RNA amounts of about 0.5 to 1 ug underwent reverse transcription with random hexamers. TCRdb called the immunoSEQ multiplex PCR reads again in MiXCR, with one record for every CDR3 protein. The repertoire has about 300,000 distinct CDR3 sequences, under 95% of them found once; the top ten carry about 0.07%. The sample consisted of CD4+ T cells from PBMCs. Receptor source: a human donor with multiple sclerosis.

CDR3 sequence: CASSPRGSYNEQFF. As DNA, the CDR3 is TGTGCCAGCTCACCACGGGGGAGCTACAATGAGCAGTTCTTC. The chain employs TRBV5-6 and TRBJ2-1, with D possibly TRBD2 on 6 matching bases. Germline V gene sequence: CDR1 SGHDT, CDR2 YYEEEE. The CDR3 runs 14 residues. With 7 bases removed from V and 3 bases from J, the gap between germline ends came to 14 bases.

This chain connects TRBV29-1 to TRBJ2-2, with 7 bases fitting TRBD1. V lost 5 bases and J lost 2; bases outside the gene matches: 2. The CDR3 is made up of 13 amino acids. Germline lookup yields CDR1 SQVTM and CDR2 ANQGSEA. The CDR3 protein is CSVRDSNTGELFF. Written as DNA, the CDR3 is TGCAGCGTTCGGGACAGCAACACCGGGGAGCTGTTTTTT.

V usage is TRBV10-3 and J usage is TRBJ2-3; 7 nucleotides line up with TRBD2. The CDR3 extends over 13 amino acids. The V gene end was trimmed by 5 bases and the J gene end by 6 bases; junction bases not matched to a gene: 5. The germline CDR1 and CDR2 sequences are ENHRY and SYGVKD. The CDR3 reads CAISSRLADTQYF. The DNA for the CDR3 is TGTGCCATCAGTTCGAGACTAGCCGATACGCAGTATTTT.

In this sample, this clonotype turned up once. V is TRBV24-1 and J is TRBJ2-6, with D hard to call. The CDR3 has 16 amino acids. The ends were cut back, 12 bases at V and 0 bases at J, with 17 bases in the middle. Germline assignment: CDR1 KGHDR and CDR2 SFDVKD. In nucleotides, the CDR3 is TGTGCCGTAGCTAAGGAGACTTTCTCTGGGGCCAACGTCCTGACTTTC. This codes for CAVAKETFSGANVLTF.

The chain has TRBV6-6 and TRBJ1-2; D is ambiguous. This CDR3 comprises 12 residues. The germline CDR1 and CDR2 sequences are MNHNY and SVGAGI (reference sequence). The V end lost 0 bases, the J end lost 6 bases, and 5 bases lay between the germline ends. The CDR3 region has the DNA TGTGCCAGCAGTTACTCAATGGATGGCTACACCTTC. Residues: CASSYSMDGYTF.

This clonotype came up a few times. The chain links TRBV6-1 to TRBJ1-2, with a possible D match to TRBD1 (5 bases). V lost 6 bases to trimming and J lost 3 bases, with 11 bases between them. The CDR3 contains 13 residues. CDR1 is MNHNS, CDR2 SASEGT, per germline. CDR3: CASRNPQDYGYTF. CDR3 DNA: TGTGCCAGCAGAAATCCACAGGACTATGGCTACACCTTC.

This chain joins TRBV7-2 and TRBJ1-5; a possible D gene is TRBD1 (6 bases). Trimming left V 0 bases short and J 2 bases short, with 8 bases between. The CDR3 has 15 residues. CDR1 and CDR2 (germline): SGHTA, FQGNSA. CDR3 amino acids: CASSLAGGGNQPQHF. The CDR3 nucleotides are TGTGCCAGCAGCTTAGCGGGGGGCGGCAATCAGCCCCAGCATTTT.

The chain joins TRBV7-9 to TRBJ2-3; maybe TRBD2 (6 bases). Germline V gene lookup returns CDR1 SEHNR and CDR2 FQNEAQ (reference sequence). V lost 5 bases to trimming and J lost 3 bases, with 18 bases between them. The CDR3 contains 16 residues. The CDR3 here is CASSPLGGVRTDTQYF. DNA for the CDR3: TGTGCCAGCAGCCCCCTGGGGGGAGTCAGGACAGATACGCAGTATTTT.

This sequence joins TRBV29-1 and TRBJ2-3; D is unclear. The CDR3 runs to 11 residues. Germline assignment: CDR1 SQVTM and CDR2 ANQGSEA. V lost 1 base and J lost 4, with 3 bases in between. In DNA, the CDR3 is TGCAGCGTTGAAGTAGCAGATACGCAGTATTTT. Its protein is CSVEVADTQYF.

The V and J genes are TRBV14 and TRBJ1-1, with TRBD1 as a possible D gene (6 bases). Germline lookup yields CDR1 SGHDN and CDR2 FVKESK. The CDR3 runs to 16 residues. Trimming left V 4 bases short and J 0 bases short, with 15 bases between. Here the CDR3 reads CASSPRGFTVNTEAFF. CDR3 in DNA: TGTGCCAGCAGCCCTAGGGGGTTCACAGTGAACACTGAAGCTTTCTTT. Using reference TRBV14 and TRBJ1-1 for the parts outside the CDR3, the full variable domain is EAGVTQFPSHSVIEKGQTVTLRCDPISGHDNLYWYRRVMGKEIKFLLHFVKESKQDESGMPNNRFLAERTGGTYSTLKVQPAELEDSGVYFCASSPRGFTVNTEAFFGQGTRLTVV.

DNA of the CDR3: TGTGCCAGCAGTTACGCGAGACTATCCTACAATGAGCAGTTCTTC. Protein: CASSYARLSYNEQFF. This chain links TRBV6-5 with TRBJ2-1; TRBD2 is a possible D gene (5 bases). The germline V gene encodes CDR1 MNHEY and CDR2 SVGAGI. V was cut by 2 bases and J by 1 base, with 9 bases left in between. The CDR3 covers 15 residues.

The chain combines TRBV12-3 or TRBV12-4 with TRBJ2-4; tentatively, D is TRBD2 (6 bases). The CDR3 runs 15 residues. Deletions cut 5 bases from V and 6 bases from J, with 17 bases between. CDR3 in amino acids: CASSPGLAEGNIQYF. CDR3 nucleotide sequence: TGTGCCAGCAGTCCGGGACTCGCGGAAGGAAACATTCAGTACTTC.

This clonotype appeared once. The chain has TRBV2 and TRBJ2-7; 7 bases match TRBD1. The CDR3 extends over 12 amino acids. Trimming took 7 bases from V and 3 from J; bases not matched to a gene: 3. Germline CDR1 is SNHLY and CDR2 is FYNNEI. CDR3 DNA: TGTGCCAGCATCAGGACAGGCTACGAGCAGTACTTC. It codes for CASIRTGYEQYF.

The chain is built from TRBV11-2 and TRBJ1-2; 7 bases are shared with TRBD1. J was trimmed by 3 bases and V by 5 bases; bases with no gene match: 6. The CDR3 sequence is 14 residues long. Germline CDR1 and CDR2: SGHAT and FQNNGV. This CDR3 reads CASSKTGVDYGYTF. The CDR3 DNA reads TGTGCCAGCAGCAAAACAGGGGTGGACTATGGCTACACCTTC.

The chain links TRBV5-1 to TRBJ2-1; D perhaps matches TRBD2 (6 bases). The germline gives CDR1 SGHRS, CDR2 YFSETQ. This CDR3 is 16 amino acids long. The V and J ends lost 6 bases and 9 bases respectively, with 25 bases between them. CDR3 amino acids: CASTPFYEAGRGEQFF. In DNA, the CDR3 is TGCGCCAGCACACCCTTCTACGAGGCGGGACGGGGTGAGCAGTTCTTC. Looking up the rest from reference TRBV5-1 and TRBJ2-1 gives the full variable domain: KAGVTQTPRYLIKTRGQQVTLSCSPISGHRSVSWYQQTPGQGLQFLFEYFSETQRNKGNFPGRFSGRQFSNSRSEMNVSTLELGDSALYLCASTPFYEAGRGEQFFGPGTRLTVL.

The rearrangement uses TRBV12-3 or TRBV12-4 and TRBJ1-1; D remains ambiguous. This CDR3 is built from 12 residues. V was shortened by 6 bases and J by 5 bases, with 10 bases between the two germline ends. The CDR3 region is CASSLQWTEAFF. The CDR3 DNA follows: TGTGCCAGCAGCCTCCAATGGACTGAAGCTTTCTTT.

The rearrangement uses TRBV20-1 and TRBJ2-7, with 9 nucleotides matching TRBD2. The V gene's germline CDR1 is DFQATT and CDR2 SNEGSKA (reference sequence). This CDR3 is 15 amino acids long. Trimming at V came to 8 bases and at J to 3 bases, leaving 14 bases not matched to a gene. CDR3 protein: CSISGGPLPIYEQYF. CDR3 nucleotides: TGCAGTATCAGCGGGGGGCCCCTCCCAATCTACGAGCAGTACTTC.

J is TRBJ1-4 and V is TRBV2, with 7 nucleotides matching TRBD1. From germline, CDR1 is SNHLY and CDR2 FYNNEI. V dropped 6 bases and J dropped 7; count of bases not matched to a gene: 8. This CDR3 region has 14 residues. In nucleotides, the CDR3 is TGTGCCAGCAGGGAAACAGGGGTGGCTGAAAAACTGTTTTTT. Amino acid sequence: CASRETGVAEKLFF. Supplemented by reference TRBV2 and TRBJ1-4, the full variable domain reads EPEVTQTPSHQVTQMGQEVILRCVPISNHLYFYWYRQILGQKVEFLVSFYNNEISEKSEIFDDQFSVERPDGSNFTLKIRSTKLEDSAMYFCASRETGVAEKLFFGSGTQLSVL.

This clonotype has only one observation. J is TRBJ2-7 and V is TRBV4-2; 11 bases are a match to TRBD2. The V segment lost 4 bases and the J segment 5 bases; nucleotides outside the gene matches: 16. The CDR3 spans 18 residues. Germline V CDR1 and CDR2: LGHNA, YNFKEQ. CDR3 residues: CASSPDTLAGGPVNEQYF. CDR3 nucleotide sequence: TGTGCCAGCAGCCCCGACACGTTAGCGGGAGGGCCCGTCAACGAGCAGTACTTC.

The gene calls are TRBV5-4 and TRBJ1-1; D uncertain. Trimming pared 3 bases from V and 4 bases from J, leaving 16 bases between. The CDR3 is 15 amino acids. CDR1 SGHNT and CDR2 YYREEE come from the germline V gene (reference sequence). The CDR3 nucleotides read TGTGCCAGCAGCTCCCTCGGGCTTCGGGGCACTGAAGCTTTCTTT. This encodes CASSSLGLRGTEAFF.

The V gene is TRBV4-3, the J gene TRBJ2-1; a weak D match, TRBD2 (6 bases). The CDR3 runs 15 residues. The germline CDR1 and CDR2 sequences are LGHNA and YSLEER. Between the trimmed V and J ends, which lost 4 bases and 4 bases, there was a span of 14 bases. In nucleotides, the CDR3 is TGCGCCAGCAGCCCTGGGCGGGATAAGTACAATGAGCAGTTCTTC. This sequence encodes CASSPGRDKYNEQFF.

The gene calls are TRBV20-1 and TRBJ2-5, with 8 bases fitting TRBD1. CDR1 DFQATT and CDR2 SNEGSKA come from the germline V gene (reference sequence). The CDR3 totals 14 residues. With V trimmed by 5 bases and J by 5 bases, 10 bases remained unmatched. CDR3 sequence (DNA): TGCAGTGCTCAGGGGCAGGGGGCCTGGGAGACCCAGTACTTC. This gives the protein CSAQGQGAWETQYF.

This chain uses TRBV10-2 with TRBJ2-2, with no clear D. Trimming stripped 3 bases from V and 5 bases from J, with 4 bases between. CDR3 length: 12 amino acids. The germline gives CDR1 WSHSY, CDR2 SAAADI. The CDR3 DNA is TGCGCCAGCAGTGATGTGACCGGGGAGCTGTTTTTT. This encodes CASSDVTGELFF.

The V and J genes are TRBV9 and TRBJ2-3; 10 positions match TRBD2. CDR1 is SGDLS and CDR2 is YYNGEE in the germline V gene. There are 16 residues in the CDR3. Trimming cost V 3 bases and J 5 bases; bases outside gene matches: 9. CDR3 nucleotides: TGTGCCAGCAGCGGCCGGGGGCTAGCGGGAGAAGATACGCAGTATTTT. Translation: CASSGRGLAGEDTQYF.

Here the CDR3 DNA reads TGTGCCAGCAGCTTGGGGGGCGGACTATATGGCTACACCTTC. Translated: CASSLGGGLYGYTF. This sequence joins TRBV5-4 and TRBJ1-2; D might be TRBD1 (5 bases). Germline CDR1 reads SGHNT; CDR2 reads YYREEE (reference sequence). The CDR3 runs 14 residues. The germline V and J ends were trimmed by 0 bases and 5 bases, with 11 bases remaining between them.

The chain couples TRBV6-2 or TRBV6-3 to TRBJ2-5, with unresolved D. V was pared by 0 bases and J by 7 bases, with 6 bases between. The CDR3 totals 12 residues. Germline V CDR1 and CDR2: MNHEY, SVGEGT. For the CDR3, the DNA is TGTGCCAGCAGTTACTCCTCTGGGACCCAGTACTTC. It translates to CASSYSSGTQYF.

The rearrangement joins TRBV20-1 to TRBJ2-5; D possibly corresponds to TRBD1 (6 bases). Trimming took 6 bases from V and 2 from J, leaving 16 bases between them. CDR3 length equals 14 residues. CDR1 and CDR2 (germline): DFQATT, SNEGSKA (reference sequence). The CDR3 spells CSAPRGHSQETQYF. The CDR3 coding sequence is TGCAGTGCCCCTCGGGGACACTCGCAAGAGACCCAGTACTTC.